Listed here are 6 T cell receptor beta chains from one sample, sequenced in a study of T-cell reconstitution after alpha-beta-depleted transplantation in children. Unique molecular identifiers were used to barcode this TCRbeta library. TCRdb called the PCR reads again in MiXCR, with one record for every CDR3 protein. The repertoire holds 98,000 or so distinct CDR3 sequences, with 5.5% to 6.5% as singletons. The material sequenced was PBMCs, mostly from graft donor cells, taken 360 days after TCRalphabeta/CD19-depleted stem cell transplant. These receptor sequences come from a male patient under 10 years old who had a stem cell transplant for acute lymphoblastic leukemia, so the T cells may come from the graft donor.

The CDR3 protein is CASSYSREQYF. In DNA form, the CDR3 reads TGTGCCAGCAGTTACTCCCGCGAGCAGTACTTC. The chain carries TRBV28 and TRBJ2-7; no clear D gene. V gave up 4 bases and J gave up 6 bases, with 7 bases separating them. The CDR3 runs 11 residues. Germline assignment: CDR1 MDHEN and CDR2 SYDVKM. The entire variable domain, with the rest obtained from reference TRBV28 and TRBJ2-7, is as follows: DVKVTQSSRYLVKRTGEKVFLECVQDMDHENMFWYRQDPGLGLRLIYFSYDVKMKEKGDIPEGYSVSREKKERFSLILESASTNQTSMYLCASSYSREQYFGPGTRLTVT.

This clonotype was counted at least ten times. The chain employs TRBV7-9 and TRBJ2-2, with 8 bases aligning to TRBD2. With 3 bases clipped from V and 5 bases from J, the junction kept 11 bases outside the gene matches. Germline-derived CDR1 and CDR2 are SEHNR and FQNEAQ (reference sequence). The CDR3 consists of 17 residues. The CDR3 sequence: CASSFPSSGRETGELFF. The CDR3 nucleotides read TGTGCCAGCAGCTTCCCTTCGAGCGGGAGAGAGACCGGGGAGCTGTTTTTT.

Ten or more counts support this clonotype. The V and J genes are TRBV6-1 and TRBJ2-7; D is unresolved. Looked up from germline, CDR1 is MNHNS and CDR2 is SASEGT. Trimming took 5 bases from V and 1 from J, leaving 15 bases between them. The length of the CDR3 is 15 residues. Written as DNA, the CDR3 is TGTGCCAGCAGTCCTACCGCGTTTGGGTCCTACGAGCAGTACTTC. As protein: CASSPTAFGSYEQYF.

This clonotype was observed at least ten times. The genes are TRBV2 and TRBJ2-3; the match to TRBD2 covers 8 bases. The V gene's germline CDR1 is SNHLY and CDR2 FYNNEI. V was pared by 8 bases and J by 6 bases, with 10 bases of the junction left unmatched. This CDR3 has 14 residues. CDR3 DNA sequence: TGTGCCAGCCCACTAGCGGTTAACGTGGATACGCAGTATTTT. This translates into CASPLAVNVDTQYF.

Many counts were recorded for this clonotype. This rearrangement joins TRBV12-3 or TRBV12-4 to TRBJ1-5; the D gene is possibly TRBD1 (5 bases). The length of the CDR3 is 14 residues. V lost 3 bases to trimming and J lost 8 bases, with 14 bases between them. CDR3 bases: TGTGCCAGCAGTTTCCGGGCAGGGAGTAAGCCCCAGCATTTT. This codes for CASSFRAGSKPQHF.

This chain uses TRBV7-8 with TRBJ2-2, with unresolved D. V was clipped by 5 bases and J by 6 bases, with 13 bases between them. Germline values: CDR1 SGHVS, CDR2 FQNEAQ. This CDR3 contains 14 residues. The CDR3, as DNA: TGTGCCAGCAGCGTTGGCTCCTCGTCCGGGGAGCTGTTTTTT. Its translation is CASSVGSSSGELFF.